The rows below give T cell receptor beta chains drawn from one sample of a study of T cell repertoires in cytomegalovirus infection. TCRdb recomputed calls from the reads with MiXCR, one row per CDR3 protein. The sample lists roughly 700,000 distinct CDR3 sequences, roughly 30% occurring once. No antigens are known for them. Sample: cultured PBMCs, taken from culture after CMV antigen stimulation. Receptors originate from a human donor in good health (CMV status not recorded). Some clones in this sample may be carry-over from other donors' samples. Both conserved end residues are part of each CDR3. The D gene is left open where the match is weak. Part of the rows lack a size; the others show once, few, many or a class for expanded clones.

clone_size d_call j_call v_call cdr3_aa cdr3_nt
NA TRBD2 TRBJ2-5 TRBV6-5 CASSYFASGDQETQYF TGTGCCAGCAGTTACTTTGCTAGCGGGGACCAAGAGACCCAGTACTTC
NA NA TRBJ2-3 TRBV24-1 CATSDPRGPGRDTQYF TGTGCCACCAGTGATCCACGGGGACCCGGGCGAGATACGCAGTATTTT
few NA TRBJ1-6 TRBV19 CASSIRPLFDSPLHF TGTGCCAGTAGTATCCGGCCTCTCTTCGATTCACCCCTCCACTTT
NA TRBD1 TRBJ2-7 TRBV6-1 CASSERTGQYF TGTGCCAGCAGTGAACGGACAGGGCAGTACTTC
once NA TRBJ2-5 TRBV6-2/TRBV6-3 CASRQTLPLPETQYF TGTGCCAGCAGGCAGACACTCCCCCTCCCAGAGACCCAGTACTTC
NA NA TRBJ2-2 TRBV7-2 CASTLGVTGELFF TGTGCCAGCACGCTCGGAGTCACCGGGGAGCTGTTTTTT
NA NA TRBJ1-3 TRBV4-1 CASSQPDRSSGNTIYF TGCGCCAGCAGCCAACCCGACCGGAGCTCTGGAAACACCATATATTTT
NA NA TRBJ2-3 TRBV5-1 CASSLGFSGSSTDTQYF TGCGCCAGCAGCTTGGGTTTCTCAGGATCTAGCACAGATACGCAGTATTTT
few NA TRBJ1-2 TRBV6-2/TRBV6-3 CASSRPRGGGASYGYTF TGTGCCAGCAGTCGACCCCGGGGAGGGGGTGCGAGCTATGGCTACACCTTC
NA NA TRBJ2-2 TRBV28 CASRWQDYTGELFF TGTGCCAGCAGGTGGCAGGACTACACCGGGGAGCTGTTTTTT
NA NA TRBJ2-1 TRBV3-1 CASSQASGRGDEQFF TGTGCCAGCAGCCAAGCCTCGGGGCGAGGGGATGAGCAGTTCTTC
NA NA TRBJ1-6 TRBV5-1 CASSLRGATNSPLHF TGCGCCAGCAGCTTGAGGGGCGCCACCAATTCACCCCTCCACTTT
few NA TRBJ1-4 TRBV20-1 CSAGTGEKLFF TGCAGTGCTGGTACAGGCGAAAAACTGTTTTTT
NA NA TRBJ1-4 TRBV7-6 CASSAGGIEKLFF TGTGCCAGCAGCGCGGGAGGTATTGAAAAACTGTTTTTT
NA NA TRBJ1-5 TRBV7-8 CASSLELGNNQPQHF TGTGCCAGCAGCTTAGAGCTTGGGAACAATCAGCCCCAGCATTTT
few NA TRBJ1-1 TRBV7-6 CASSFTLYTEAFF TGTGCCAGCAGCTTTACTTTGTACACTGAAGCTTTCTTT
few TRBD1 TRBJ2-6 TRBV11-2 CASSTGTGGSVSGANVLTF TGTGCCAGCAGCACCGGGACAGGGGGCTCCGTATCTGGGGCCAACGTCCTGACTTTC
NA NA TRBJ1-2 TRBV20-1 CSARLSGREANYGYTF TGCAGTGCTAGACTTTCGGGCCGGGAAGCTAACTATGGCTACACCTTC
NA NA TRBJ1-5 TRBV20-1 CSAQQGRQPQHF TGCAGTGCTCAACAGGGCCGTCAGCCCCAGCATTTT
few TRBD1 TRBJ2-7 TRBV14 CASSQERDRGNYEQYF TGTGCCAGCAGCCAAGAGAGAGACAGGGGGAACTACGAGCAGTACTTC
NA NA TRBJ2-7 TRBV7-8 CASSLESGGFWGYEQYF TGTGCCAGCAGCTTAGAGTCTGGGGGGTTTTGGGGATACGAGCAGTACTTC
NA TRBD2 TRBJ2-2 TRBV7-2 CASSLAGGRGGELFF TGTGCCAGCAGCTTAGCGGGAGGGCGCGGCGGGGAGCTGTTTTTT
many TRBD2 TRBJ2-1 TRBV7-2 CASSARLLAGGGEQFF TGTGCCAGCAGCGCGAGATTACTAGCGGGGGGGGGGGAGCAGTTCTTC
NA NA TRBJ2-3 TRBV19 CASSNWRRADTQYF TGTGCCAGTAGTAACTGGAGGCGTGCAGATACGCAGTATTTT
few TRBD1 TRBJ2-3 TRBV30 CAWSAGTGPLGLYF TGTGCCTGGAGTGCAGGGACAGGGCCCCTGGGTCTGTATTTT
many TRBD2 TRBJ2-5 TRBV7-2 CASSGGSGREGETQYF TGTGCCAGCAGCGGTGGTAGCGGGAGAGAGGGTGAGACCCAGTACTTC
NA TRBD1 TRBJ2-1 TRBV20-1 CSANGLNRDSNEQFF TGCAGTGCTAACGGCCTGAACCGGGACAGCAATGAGCAGTTCTTC
NA TRBD2 TRBJ2-7 TRBV20-1 CSAYAGTSGNYEQYF TGCAGTGCTTATGCCGGGACTAGCGGGAACTACGAGCAGTACTTC
once TRBD1 TRBJ1-6 TRBV27 CASSLGTATSPLHF TGTGCCAGCAGCCTGGGGACAGCAACTTCACCCCTCCACTTT
NA NA TRBJ2-3 TRBV20-1 CSVRGTTQYF TGCAGTGTAAGGGGGACTACGCAGTATTTT
NA NA TRBJ1-6 TRBV9 CASSLGDLPSPLHF TGTGCCAGCAGCCTTGGGGACCTCCCTTCACCCCTCCACTTT
NA NA TRBJ2-5 TRBV11-2 CASSFTRREETQYF TGTGCCAGCTCCTTCACCAGGCGAGAAGAGACCCAGTACTTC
NA NA TRBJ2-3 TRBV2 CASSDNRDTDTQYF TGTGCCAGCAGTGATAATCGGGACACAGATACGCAGTATTTT
many TRBD2 TRBJ2-1 TRBV7-6 CASSFGGGRNNEQFF TGTGCCAGCAGCTTCGGGGGCGGGAGGAACAATGAGCAGTTCTTC
NA NA TRBJ2-3 TRBV11-1 CASSPGLNTDTQYF TGTGCCAGCAGCCCTGGCCTAAACACAGATACGCAGTATTTT
many NA TRBJ1-2 TRBV7-2 CASSLGLQDYGYTF TGTGCCAGCAGCTTAGGTCTACAGGACTATGGCTACACCTTC
NA NA TRBJ2-3 TRBV7-8 CASFMWEDTQYF TGTGCCAGCTTTATGTGGGAAGATACGCAGTATTTT
many TRBD1 TRBJ2-5 TRBV7-4 CASRPLVRDSSHRVGETQYF TGTGCCAGCAGACCGCTAGTGAGGGACAGTTCACATCGAGTTGGAGAGACCCAGTACTTC
NA TRBD2 TRBJ2-1 TRBV20-1 CSARDYSGRGYNEQFF TGCAGTGCTAGAGATTACAGCGGGAGAGGTTACAATGAGCAGTTCTTC
few TRBD2 TRBJ2-7 TRBV7-2 CASSLSSGFSYEQYF TGTGCCAGCAGCTTATCTAGCGGGTTCTCCTACGAGCAGTACTTC
few NA TRBJ1-4 TRBV6-5 CASGRVRGEKLFF TGTGCCAGCGGGAGGGTTCGGGGAGAAAAACTGTTTTTT
few TRBD1 TRBJ1-4 TRBV7-9 CASSLEQGNRDEKLFF TGTGCCAGCAGCTTAGAACAGGGGAATAGGGATGAAAAACTGTTTTTT
NA TRBD1 TRBJ2-7 TRBV20-1 CSAGDSYDEQYF TGCAGTGCTGGGGACAGCTACGACGAGCAGTACTTC
NA NA TRBJ2-7 TRBV11-2 CASSPFSYYEQYF TGTGCCAGCAGCCCATTCAGCTACTACGAGCAGTACTTC
NA TRBD1 TRBJ1-4 TRBV2 CASRPTGGGNEKLFF TGTGCCAGCAGGCCCACAGGGGGCGGAAATGAAAAACTGTTTTTT
few NA TRBJ2-5 TRBV7-6 CASSRGGRYQETQYF TGTGCCAGCAGCCGGGGTGGGCGTTACCAAGAGACCCAGTACTTC
few NA TRBJ1-1 TRBV7-9 CASSLTGSTTEAFF TGTGCCAGCAGCTTAACAGGGTCGACCACTGAAGCTTTCTTT